This is a list of T cell receptor beta chains from one sample in a study of monozygotic twins with cystic fibrosis. Using immunoSEQ multiplex PCR, the repertoire was profiled, and TCRdb retains in-frame clones only, with some absent. The top ten hold about 0.3% of the sample, which has approximately 25,000 clones, approximately 90% seen once. Sequenced: blood. The source of these receptors is a girl aged 2 to 9 with cystic fibrosis. Both conserved end residues are part of each CDR3. D genes are given only for firm matches. Clone size, where shown, is once, few, many, or a class for clones that have expanded.

v_call	clone_size	j_call	cdr3_length	d_call	cdr3_aa	cdr3_nt
TRBV4-3	.	TRBJ1-3	15	.	CASGPGGISGNTIYF	TGCGCCAGCGGCCCGGGGGGCATCTCTGGAAACACCATATATTTT
TRBV15	.	TRBJ1-2	15	.	CATSQEIQSADGYTF	TGTGCCACCAGCCAAGAGATCCAATCGGCGGATGGCTACACCTTC
TRBV5-6	once	TRBJ2-1	13	.	CASSVASYNEQFF	TGTGCCAGCAGTGTAGCTTCCTACAATGAGCAGTTCTTC
TRBV18	.	TRBJ2-7	13	.	CASSQSLPYEQYF	TGTGCCAGCTCTCAGAGCCTACCCTACGAGCAGTACTTC
TRBV29-1	.	TRBJ2-2	14	.	CSVDPGPSTGELFF	TGCAGCGTTGATCCGGGACCAAGCACCGGGGAGCTGTTTTTT
TRBV5-1	.	TRBJ2-7	14	.	CASSLESSSYEQYF	TGCGCCAGCAGCTTGGAGAGCAGCTCCTACGAGCAGTACTTC
TRBV7-9	.	TRBJ1-1	13	.	CASSQGINTEAFF	TGTGCCAGCAGCCAGGGAATAAACACTGAAGCTTTCTTT
TRBV9	.	TRBJ1-2	16	TRBD1	CASSAPGQGPNYGYTF	TGTGCCAGCAGCGCCCCTGGACAGGGCCCTAACTATGGCTACACCTTC
TRBV9	.	TRBJ1-4	18	.	CASSVASPNGGAGEKLFF	TGTGCCAGCAGCGTAGCCTCCCCCAACGGTGGGGCAGGCGAAAAACTGTTTTTT
TRBV6-6	.	TRBJ1-5	15	.	CASSYSWVSNQPQHF	TGTGCCAGCAGTTACTCGTGGGTTAGCAATCAGCCCCAGCATTTT
TRBV29-1	.	TRBJ1-3	12	.	CSVGSSGNTIYF	TGCAGCGTTGGTAGCTCTGGAAACACCATATATTTT
TRBV10-3	.	TRBJ1-2	16	.	CAISESVIRSQKGYTF	TGTGCCATCAGTGAGTCGGTAATCAGATCCCAAAAGGGCTACACCTTC
TRBV6-6	.	TRBJ2-7	15	TRBD2	CASSYSASGGYEQYF	TGTGCCAGCAGTTACTCGGCTAGCGGGGGCTACGAGCAGTACTTC
TRBV5-6	.	TRBJ1-3	14	.	CASSFDTTGNTIYF	TGTGCCAGCAGTTTCGACACTACTGGAAACACCATATATTTT
TRBV14	.	TRBJ1-2	16	TRBD1	CASSQRDRAPAWGYTF	TGTGCCAGCAGCCAGCGGGACAGGGCCCCGGCGTGGGGCTACACCTTC
TRBV7-2	.	TRBJ2-5	13	.	CASSFVEGETQYF	TGTGCCAGCAGCTTTGTTGAGGGAGAGACCCAGTACTTC
TRBV5-1	.	TRBJ1-4	14	TRBD1	CASSRTGINEKLFF	TGCGCCAGCAGCAGGACAGGGATTAATGAAAAACTGTTTTTT
TRBV7-2	.	TRBJ2-7	16	TRBD1	CASSSVMGQGAYEQYF	TGTGCCAGCAGCTCGGTCATGGGACAGGGGGCCTACGAGCAGTACTTC
TRBV4-3	.	TRBJ1-4	16	.	CASSQDSEHSEEKLFF	TGCGCCAGCAGCCAAGATAGCGAACATTCGGAAGAAAAACTGTTTTTT
TRBV5-1	.	TRBJ1-3	16	.	CASSLGVRGSGNTIYF	TGCGCCAGCAGCTTGGGGGTAAGGGGATCTGGAAACACCATATATTTT
TRBV18	.	TRBJ1-1	16	.	CASSPPSTGQNTEAFF	TGTGCCAGCTCACCACCTAGCACGGGGCAGAACACTGAAGCTTTCTTT
TRBV9	.	TRBJ2-3	15	TRBD2	CASSGLAGGTDTQYF	TGTGCCAGCAGCGGTCTAGCGGGGGGCACAGATACGCAGTATTTT
TRBV6-7	.	TRBJ2-7	12	.	CASSGQTYEQYF	TGTGCCTCCTCGGGACAAACCTACGAGCAGTACTTC
TRBV6-5	once	TRBJ1-2	16	.	CASSFLPFDSSYGYTF	TGTGCCAGCAGTTTCCTCCCCTTCGACAGCAGCTATGGCTACACCTTC
TRBV7-6	.	TRBJ2-7	15	TRBD2	CASSASGTSRSEQYF	TGTGCCAGCAGCGCATCCGGGACTAGTAGGAGCGAGCAGTACTTC
TRBV4-1	.	TRBJ1-1	17	.	CASSQVSTGPLNTEAFF	TGCGCCAGCAGCCAAGTTTCAACAGGGCCCTTGAACACTGAAGCTTTCTTT
TRBV5-1	.	TRBJ1-1	15	TRBD1	CASSLGQGVNTEAFF	TGCGCCAGCAGCTTGGGACAGGGCGTGAACACTGAAGCTTTCTTT
TRBV28	.	TRBJ1-2	13	TRBD1	CASSLAGGYGYTF	TGTGCCAGCAGTTTAGCAGGGGGCTACGGCTACACCTTC
TRBV6-5	.	TRBJ1-4	15	.	CASSYSSRTNEKLFF	TGTGCCAGCAGTTACTCTAGCAGGACTAATGAAAAACTGTTTTTT
TRBV6-5	once	TRBJ1-2	15	TRBD1	CASSYHETGGRRYTF	TGTGCCAGCAGTTACCACGAAACAGGGGGCCGGCGCTACACCTTC
TRBV6-5	.	TRBJ1-5	13	TRBD1	CASSTGDNQPQHF	TGTGCCAGCAGTACAGGGGACAATCAGCCCCAGCATTTT
TRBV20-1	.	TRBJ2-3	11	TRBD2	CSAGLADTQYF	TGCAGTGCCGGACTAGCGGATACGCAGTATTTT
TRBV6-6	.	TRBJ1-1	14	.	CASITGRGFTEAFF	TGTGCCAGCATCACCGGGAGGGGCTTCACTGAAGCTTTCTTT
TRBV5-1	.	TRBJ2-4	15	TRBD1	CASSAGQGIGYIQYF	TGCGCCAGCAGCGCGGGACAGGGGATCGGATACATTCAGTACTTC
TRBV6-4	once	TRBJ2-3	13	.	CASSDQSTDTQYF	TGTGCCAGCAGTGACCAGAGCACAGATACGCAGTATTTT
TRBV5-4	.	TRBJ1-6	14	.	CASSNTGGDSPLHF	TGTGCCAGCAGCAACACAGGAGGAGATTCACCCCTCCACTTT
TRBV19	once	TRBJ1-1	15	.	CASKPTGGHQIEAFF	TGTGCCAGTAAGCCCACGGGGGGACATCAGATTGAAGCTTTCTTT
TRBV19	.	TRBJ2-2	15	TRBD2	CASRAGTRNTGELFF	TGTGCCAGTAGAGCCGGGACTAGGAACACCGGGGAGCTGTTTTTT
TRBV29-1	.	TRBJ1-4	13	.	CSVRPTTNEKLFF	TGCAGCGTAAGACCCACAACTAATGAAAAACTGTTTTTT
TRBV4-1	.	TRBJ2-3	13	.	CASSQDNFDTQYF	TGCGCCAGCAGCCAAGATAATTTCGATACGCAGTATTTT
TRBV6-6	.	TRBJ2-3	15	TRBD1	CASTNRGRDTDTQYF	TGTGCCAGCACCAATAGGGGGCGTGACACAGATACGCAGTATTTT
TRBV11-2	.	TRBJ2-3	15	.	CASSLTVRGTDTQYF	TGTGCCAGCAGCCTCACCGTCAGGGGCACAGATACGCAGTATTTT
TRBV27	.	TRBJ2-2	16	TRBD2	CASSLSSSGNTGELFF	TGTGCCAGCAGTTTATCGTCTAGCGGAAACACCGGGGAGCTGTTTTTT
TRBV29-1	.	TRBJ1-2	11	.	CSAPGGYGYTF	TGCAGCGCCCCGGGGGGCTATGGCTACACCTTC
TRBV2	.	TRBJ2-2	15	.	CASSVSGSNTGELFF	TGTGCCAGCAGTGTTAGCGGATCGAACACCGGGGAGCTGTTTTTT
TRBV6-5	once	TRBJ2-1	16	TRBD2	CASSNSERGGRNEQFF	TGTGCCAGCAGTAACTCTGAGCGGGGGGGCCGCAATGAGCAGTTCTTC
TRBV27	once	TRBJ1-1	14	.	CASSLNFRVPEAFF	TGTGCCAGCAGTTTAAACTTCAGGGTACCTGAAGCTTTCTTT
TRBV29-1	.	TRBJ1-1	13	TRBD1	CSASYRGNTEAFF	TGCAGCGCCTCCTACAGGGGCAACACTGAAGCTTTCTTT
TRBV6-1	few	TRBJ1-6	14	.	CASSEAGDNSPLHF	TGTGCCAGCAGTGAAGCGGGGGATAATTCACCCCTCCACTTT
TRBV9	.	TRBJ1-2	15	TRBD1	CASSVRTGAGYGYTF	TGTGCCAGCAGCGTCCGGACAGGGGCGGGCTATGGCTACACCTTC
TRBV2	.	TRBJ1-2	11	.	CASRPHYGYTF	TGTGCCAGCAGGCCCCACTATGGCTACACCTTC